Listed below are T cell receptor beta chains from one sample, sequenced in a study of cytomegalovirus exposure and HLA in healthy donors. Only in-frame clones appear in the TCRdb table, and some are missing; sequencing was by immunoSEQ multiplex PCR. The sample has 150,000 to 200,000 clones; approximately 88% are singletons. Sequencing input: PBMCs. These receptors were taken from a man between 18 and 35 years old in good health and CMV-seropositive. The CDR3 runs from the conserved cysteine through the conserved F or W. D genes are given only for firm matches. Only some rows state a clone size, as once, few, many or a class for expanded clones.

>NA|NA|TRBV10-3|TRBJ2-7
CAISAYVEYEQYF
TGTGCCATCAGCGCCTATGTTGAGTACGAGCAGTACTTC
>NA|NA|TRBV4-1|TRBJ1-1
CASSRRQVNTEAFF
TGCGCCAGCAGCCGCCGACAGGTAAACACTGAAGCTTTCTTT
>NA|NA|TRBV5-1|TRBJ2-5
CASSLDRGQETQYF
TGCGCCAGCAGCTTGGATCGGGGACAAGAGACCCAGTACTTC
>once|TRBD2|TRBV9|TRBJ2-5
CASSVGTTSAYLETQYF
TGTGCCAGCAGCGTCGGGACTACCTCCGCATATTTGGAGACCCAGTACTTC
>NA|TRBD2|TRBV6-5|TRBJ2-1
CASRDIAGKGNEQFF
TGTGCCAGCAGGGACATAGCGGGAAAAGGCAATGAGCAGTTCTTC
>NA|NA|TRBV5-1|TRBJ2-1
CASSWGPTYNEQFF
TGCGCCAGCAGCTGGGGGCCCACATACAATGAGCAGTTCTTC
>NA|NA|TRBV6-1|TRBJ2-1
CASSFGSPSYNEQFF
TGTGCCAGCAGTTTCGGGAGCCCCTCCTACAATGAGCAGTTCTTC
>few|NA|TRBV5-4|TRBJ1-2
CASRPPGSYGYTF
TGTGCCAGCAGACCTCCGGGGAGCTATGGCTACACCTTC
>NA|TRBD1|TRBV27|TRBJ1-4
CATRTGHNEKLFF
TGTGCCACCCGGACAGGCCATAATGAAAAACTGTTTTTT
>NA|NA|TRBV4-2|TRBJ2-3
CASSQEIRQGADTQYF
TGTGCCAGCAGCCAAGAGATTCGGCAGGGCGCAGATACGCAGTATTTT
>few|TRBD1|TRBV27|TRBJ2-6
CASSRQGPPGGANVLTF
TGTGCCAGCAGTCGACAGGGGCCGCCGGGAGGGGCCAACGTCCTGACTTTC
>NA|NA|TRBV4-1|TRBJ2-5
CASSGPTGSETQYF
TGCGCCAGCAGCGGTCCGACAGGCTCGGAGACCCAGTACTTC
>NA|NA|TRBV28|TRBJ2-3
CASSFFPQGPDTQYF
TGTGCCAGCAGTTTCTTCCCTCAGGGGCCAGATACGCAGTATTTT
>NA|TRBD1|TRBV7-6|TRBJ1-2
CASSRTSGGDGYGYTF
TGTGCCAGCAGCAGAACGTCAGGGGGCGACGGCTATGGCTACACCTTC